This TCR beta chain is drawn from a study of sequential checkpoint blockade in melanoma. Study details: Randomization was 1:1 between first-line nivolumab→ipilimumab and ipilimumab→nivolumab. Each arm's sequence ended with maintenance nivolumab.

This clone came up a few times. With only one base between it and a far larger clone, this is likely a read error. Because it lacks the conserved phenylalanine or tryptophan at the end, this CDR3 is likely a read error. Data came from immunoSEQ multiplex PCR; TCRdb stores just in-frame clones and leaves some out. This table holds 7,500 to 8,500 clones, about 65% found once. Specified treatment: randomized to nivolumab then ipilimumab (arm A) or the reverse (arm B). DNA-damaging chemotherapy had not been given to any patient beforehand. Live CD3+CD8+ CD19− CD56− cells were sorted from PBMCs. V lost 7 bases, J lost 6 bases, and 9 bases stayed unmatched. This CDR3 spans 14 amino acids. From germline, CDR1 is MNHEY and CDR2 SMNVEV (reference sequence).

This receptor was taken from a human patient with melanoma. Some clones in this sample may be carry-over from other donors' samples. The chain joins TRBV27 to TRBJ2-7, with 10 bases matching TRBD1. The sequencing here drew on CD8+ T cells sorted from blood (inferred from file names), taken from a patient given nivolumab and ipilimumab in sequence. The chain's CDR3 is CASTRGTGAAEQYC. For the CDR3, the DNA is TGTGCCAGCACACGAGGGACAGGGGCGGCCGAGCAGTACTGC.